The clone carrying this T cell receptor (beta chain) was seen a few times. Its antigen is as yet unknown. The data were taken from a study of identical twins. In germline, CDR1 is MDHEN, CDR2 SYDVKM. V was trimmed by 2 bases and J by 4 bases, leaving 14 bases between them. This CDR3 spans 15 amino acids. Study-level results: Findings depended on cross-sectional statistics rather than tracking the same donors. Surplus twin overlap in beta out-of-frame sequences was less pronounced.

Unique molecular identifiers were present on cDNA, and template switching added a universal primer site. MiXCR, run by TCRdb on the 5' RACE reads, gives a single entry per CDR3 protein. The sample lists around 480,000 distinct CDR3 sequences; 11% to 15% were seen once. These same data were also listed under a study on yellow fever vaccine responses in identical twins.

The V gene is TRBV28, the J gene TRBJ2-5; D not certain. This TCR came from a woman between 18 and 29 years old in good health. Sequenced: CD4+ T cells sorted from blood. CDR3 residues: CASSLHLADVETQYF. The CDR3, as DNA: TGTGCCAGCAGTTTACACCTCGCGGACGTAGAGACCCAGTACTTC.